Listed below are T cell receptor beta chains from one sample, sequenced in a study of cytomegalovirus exposure and HLA in healthy donors. Measured with immunoSEQ multiplex PCR; TCRdb has only the in-frame clones, and not every one. The sample lists fewer than 150,000 clones, approximately 77% occurring once. The sequenced sample consisted of PBMCs. These receptors came from a man aged 30 to 39 in good health and CMV-seronegative. Each CDR3 is given with its conserved first and last residue. D genes are given only for firm matches. The size entry is marked missing in some rows and otherwise reads once, few, many or a size class.

14	TRBJ2-3	TRBV6-5	TRBD2	.	CASRGLAGTDTQYF	TGTGCCAGCAGGGGACTAGCGGGCACAGATACGCAGTATTTT
17	TRBJ1-1	TRBV5-1	TRBD1	.	CASRTGTGGSKNTEAFF	TGCGCCAGCAGAACCGGGACAGGGGGGAGTAAGAACACTGAAGCTTTCTTT
14	TRBJ1-1	TRBV10-2	.	.	CASNRGGPGTEAFF	TGCGCCAGCAACCGGGGGGGACCGGGGACTGAAGCTTTCTTT
17	TRBJ1-1	TRBV4-1	.	.	CASSQDRGSSMNTEAFF	TGCGCCAGCAGCCAAGATCGAGGCAGCTCCATGAACACTGAAGCTTTCTTT
17	TRBJ2-3	TRBV4-2	TRBD2	.	CASSQEGSGRGSDTQYF	TGTGCCAGCAGCCAAGAGGGGAGCGGGAGGGGGTCAGATACGCAGTATTTT
14	TRBJ2-7	TRBV7-8	.	.	CASSFRDTPYEQYF	TGTGCCAGCAGCTTTAGGGACACCCCCTACGAGCAGTACTTC
14	TRBJ2-7	TRBV11-2	.	.	CASSLVPVDYEQYF	TGTGCCAGCAGCTTAGTACCCGTAGATTACGAGCAGTACTTC
13	TRBJ2-5	TRBV27	TRBD1	.	CASGQGAQETQYF	TGTGCCAGCGGACAGGGCGCCCAAGAGACCCAGTACTTC
13	TRBJ2-3	TRBV6-5	TRBD1	.	CASGTGDTDTQYF	TGTGCCAGCGGAACAGGGGACACAGATACGCAGTATTTT
15	TRBJ2-7	TRBV19	TRBD2	.	CASSPYSGRAYEQYF	TGTGCCAGTAGTCCATATAGCGGGAGGGCTTACGAGCAGTACTTC
14	TRBJ2-3	TRBV6-6	.	.	CASSYPGASGTQYF	TGTGCCAGCAGTTATCCAGGGGCATCGGGTACGCAGTATTTT
14	TRBJ2-4	TRBV29-1	TRBD2	once	CSAGGLAGDGIQYF	TGCAGCGCCGGGGGCCTAGCGGGAGATGGCATTCAGTACTTC
18	TRBJ2-1	TRBV5-4	TRBD2	.	CASSLFPRREGRNNEQFF	TGTGCCAGCAGCTTGTTCCCGAGGCGGGAGGGCCGGAACAATGAGCAGTTCTTC
13	TRBJ1-4	TRBV7-9	.	.	CAAPAAENEKLFF	TGTGCCGCGCCGGCGGCAGAGAATGAAAAACTGTTTTTT
14	TRBJ2-7	TRBV7-3	TRBD2	.	CASSLGTTPYEQYF	TGTGCCAGCAGCCTGGGGACTACCCCCTACGAGCAGTACTTC
15	TRBJ1-3	TRBV27	.	.	CASSFNGGSGNTIYF	TGTGCCAGCAGTTTTAACGGCGGCTCTGGAAACACCATATATTTT
14	TRBJ2-7	TRBV5-6	.	once	CASSLDRSKGEQYF	TGTGCCAGCAGCTTGGACAGGTCTAAGGGCGAGCAGTACTTC
17	TRBJ2-2	TRBV11-1	.	.	CASSPFRGNRDTGELFF	TGTGCCAGCTCCCCTTTCAGGGGCAACCGGGACACCGGGGAGCTGTTTTTT
15	TRBJ1-3	TRBV5-1	.	.	CASSWGGGLGNTIYF	TGCGCCAGCAGCTGGGGGGGAGGTCTCGGAAACACCATATATTTT
16	TRBJ2-3	TRBV6-4	TRBD2	.	CASSVHGLAGVDTQYF	TGTGCCAGCAGTGTCCACGGACTAGCGGGAGTAGATACGCAGTATTTT
14	TRBJ2-5	TRBV19	TRBD1	.	CASSMTGALETQYF	TGTGCCAGTAGTATGACAGGGGCTTTGGAGACCCAGTACTTC
15	TRBJ2-7	TRBV6-6	.	.	CASRPGHQNSYEQYF	TGTGCCAGCAGACCGGGACATCAGAACTCCTACGAGCAGTACTTC
13	TRBJ2-7	TRBV6-5	TRBD1	once	CASSYSDRFEQYF	TGTGCCAGCAGTTACTCGGACAGGTTCGAGCAGTACTTC
12	TRBJ2-3	TRBV30	.	.	CAWGPSSDTQYF	TGTGCCTGGGGGCCGTCCTCAGATACGCAGTATTTT
15	TRBJ2-1	TRBV7-2	TRBD2	.	CASRPSGATYNEQFF	TGTGCCAGCAGACCTAGCGGAGCTACCTACAATGAGCAGTTCTTC
15	TRBJ2-1	TRBV6-4	TRBD2	.	CASSAGASGKNEQFF	TGTGCCAGCAGTGCCGGGGCTAGCGGGAAGAATGAGCAGTTCTTC
12	TRBJ2-7	TRBV27	TRBD2	.	CASRLAGSEQYF	TGTGCCAGCAGACTAGCGGGGTCAGAGCAGTACTTC
11	TRBJ2-7	TRBV29-1	.	.	CSATVSYEQYF	TGCAGCGCTACAGTCTCCTACGAGCAGTACTTC
13	TRBJ2-6	TRBV9	.	.	CASSVIGANVLTF	TGTGCCAGCAGCGTTATTGGGGCCAACGTCCTGACTTTC
12	TRBJ2-7	TRBV5-1	.	.	CASSPGRYEQYF	TGCGCCAGCAGCCCCGGTCGTTACGAGCAGTACTTC
18	TRBJ2-3	TRBV28	TRBD2	.	CASSFPLGASGGTDTQYF	TGTGCCAGCAGTTTCCCCTTAGGGGCCAGCGGGGGAACAGATACGCAGTATTTT
15	TRBJ1-2	TRBV28	.	.	CASSLSGVRDYGYTF	TGTGCCAGCAGTTTATCGGGGGTAAGGGACTATGGCTACACCTTC
14	TRBJ2-7	TRBV19	TRBD2	few	CASSMGLAYYEQYF	TGTGCCAGTAGTATGGGACTAGCCTACTACGAGCAGTACTTC
14	TRBJ1-4	TRBV7-9	.	.	CASSRSGVDEKLFF	TGTGCCAGCAGCCGGTCCGGGGTGGATGAAAAACTGTTTTTT
14	TRBJ1-2	TRBV5-5	TRBD1	.	CASSSDRAGYGYTF	TGTGCCAGCAGTTCGGACAGGGCCGGCTATGGCTACACCTTC
14	TRBJ1-1	TRBV21-1	.	.	CASSRETENTEAFF	TGTGCCAGCAGCAGAGAGACAGAGAACACTGAAGCTTTCTTT
18	TRBJ2-1	TRBV5-4	TRBD2	.	CASSSWGLAGGSYNEQFF	TGTGCCAGCAGCAGCTGGGGACTAGCGGGAGGATCATACAATGAGCAGTTCTTC
12	TRBJ2-7	TRBV5-1	.	.	CASSLTGYEQYF	TGCGCCAGCAGCTTGACAGGCTACGAGCAGTACTTC
14	TRBJ2-3	TRBV11-3	.	.	CASSLGGSTDTQYF	TGTGCCAGCAGCTTAGGAGGCAGCACAGATACGCAGTATTTT
11	TRBJ1-5	TRBV6-1	.	few	CASLYPEPQHF	TGTGCCAGCCTATACCCCGAGCCCCAGCATTTT
14	TRBJ1-1	TRBV29-1	TRBD1	.	CSVDRTGHETEAFF	TGCAGCGTTGACCGGACAGGGCACGAGACTGAAGCTTTCTTT
17	TRBJ2-3	TRBV7-6	TRBD2	once	CASSPTGTSPRAEAQYF	TGTGCCAGCAGCCCCACCGGGACTAGTCCTAGAGCGGAGGCGCAGTATTTT
14	TRBJ2-5	TRBV2	TRBD2	.	CASTGTSGSETQYF	TGTGCCAGCACCGGGACTAGCGGGAGTGAGACCCAGTACTTC
16	TRBJ2-3	TRBV2	.	.	CASSEGGGLGTDTQYF	TGTGCCAGCAGTGAAGGAGGTGGTCTTGGCACAGATACGCAGTATTTT
13	TRBJ1-2	TRBV2	TRBD1	.	CASKGTGAYGYTF	TGTGCCAGCAAAGGGACAGGGGCCTATGGCTACACCTTC
18	TRBJ2-3	TRBV5-1	TRBD2	.	CASSHTGSGRGGTDTQYF	TGCGCCAGCAGCCACACGGGTAGCGGGAGAGGGGGCACAGATACGCAGTATTTT
12	TRBJ1-4	TRBV29-1	.	.	CSVEGAHEKLFF	TGCAGCGTTGAGGGGGCTCATGAAAAACTGTTTTTT
11	TRBJ2-2	TRBV6-9	.	.	CAGADTGELFF	TGTGCCGGAGCGGACACCGGGGAGCTGTTTTTT
11	TRBJ2-1	TRBV13	.	few	CASSLELEQFF	TGTGCCAGCAGCTTAGAACTTGAGCAGTTCTTC
14	TRBJ2-1	TRBV10-2	.	.	CASSESDKPNEQFF	TGCGCCAGCAGTGAGTCAGACAAACCTAATGAGCAGTTCTTC
14	TRBJ2-5	TRBV28	TRBD2	.	CASFSSGSQETQYF	TGTGCCAGCTTTTCTAGCGGGAGCCAAGAGACCCAGTACTTC
17	TRBJ2-3	TRBV9	TRBD1	.	CASSLQEDRGGRDTQYF	TGTGCCAGCAGCCTACAAGAGGACAGGGGGGGCAGAGATACGCAGTATTTT
14	TRBJ1-1	TRBV11-2	.	.	CASSWGGLNTEAFF	TGTGCCAGCAGCTGGGGGGGTTTGAACACTGAAGCTTTCTTT
13	TRBJ2-7	TRBV5-4	.	.	CASSLDSLHEQYF	TGTGCCAGCAGCTTGGACAGTCTCCACGAGCAGTACTTC
13	TRBJ1-1	TRBV6-5	TRBD1	few	CASRGQGPARAFF	TGTGCCAGCAGGGGACAGGGCCCTGCACGAGCTTTCTTT